Presented here are 27 T cell receptor beta chains from one specimen sequenced in a study of blood T cell repertoires in COVID-19. TCRdb's copy holds only in-frame clones and misses some; the assay was immunoSEQ multiplex PCR. Of 55,000 to 70,000 clones listed, under 80% are singletons. The sequenced sample was peripheral blood. These receptors originate from a human donor in a cohort sampled during active COVID-19.

This chain links TRBV6-5 with TRBJ1-5; TRBD1 matches at 10 bases. Germline V gene data show CDR1 as MNHEY and CDR2 as SVGAGI. CDR3 length equals 15 residues. V shed 8 bases and J 2 bases; nucleotides not matched to a gene: 6. CDR3 amino acids: CASRDRGFGNQPQHF. CDR3 DNA: TGTGCCAGCCGGGACAGGGGTTTTGGCAATCAGCCCCAGCATTTT.

The genes are TRBV28 and TRBJ1-2; 8 nucleotides match TRBD1. V lost 5 bases, J lost 2 bases, and 7 bases stayed unmatched. CDR1 is MDHEN and CDR2 is SYDVKM in the germline V gene. The CDR3 is made up of 15 amino acids. Written as DNA, the CDR3 is TGTGCCAGCAGTGACCGGGACAGGAGGAACTATGGCTACACCTTC. Protein: CASSDRDRRNYGYTF.

This clone was detected only once. The chain is built from TRBV10-1 and TRBJ2-7; tentatively, D is TRBD2 (5 bases). Between the trimmed V and J ends, which lost 7 bases and 6 bases, there was a span of 22 bases. The CDR3 length is 15 residues. CDR1 WNHNN and CDR2 SYGVQD come from the germline V gene (reference sequence). DNA for the CDR3: TGCGCCAGCAAGGACGAGGGTCCCCCGGTCTGCGAGCAGTACTTC. Translated: CASKDEGPPVCEQYF.

V and J are TRBV19 and TRBJ1-6; TRBD1 agrees at 8 bases. This CDR3 comprises 17 residues. Trimming removed 1 base from V and 6 bases from J; junction bases left unmatched: 8. CDR1 and CDR2 from the germline V gene are LNHDA and SQIVND (reference sequence). CDR3 in amino acids: CASSIGGQGRGNSPLHF. The DNA of the CDR3 is TGTGCCAGTAGTATAGGAGGACAGGGACGGGGTAATTCACCCCTCCACTTT.

The V call is TRBV18, the J call TRBJ1-3, with 7 bases identical to TRBD1. CDR1 is KGHSH, CDR2 LQKENI, per germline. V lost 5 bases and J lost 0; bases outside the gene matches: 4. The CDR3 contains 15 residues. The CDR3 region has the DNA TGTGCCAGCTCATTACAGGGGAGCTCTGGAAACACCATATATTTT. Protein: CASSLQGSSGNTIYF.

The chain recombines TRBV9 with TRBJ1-5; perhaps TRBD1 as D (5 bases). Trimming shortened V by 4 bases and J by 6 bases, and 14 bases separated the two germline ends. Germline CDR1 reads SGDLS; CDR2 reads YYNGEE. The length of the CDR3 is 14 residues. Here the CDR3 DNA reads TGTGCCAGCAGCCCCCGCCCGGGGGGTCAGCCCCAGCATTTT. Encoded protein: CASSPRPGGQPQHF.

CDR3 in DNA: TGTGCCAGTAGTATAGGTCGGGGTTACACAGCGGGGTATCAGCCCCAGCATTTT. This translates into CASSIGRGYTAGYQPQHF. J is TRBJ1-5 and V is TRBV19; D gene unclear. The CDR3 runs to 18 residues. Trimming took off 1 base at V and 5 bases at J, with 21 bases between the two ends. Germline CDR1 is LNHDA and CDR2 is SQIVND (reference sequence).

This chain links TRBV11-2 with TRBJ2-7, with 7 bases lining up with TRBD1. Trimming cost V 0 bases and J 4 bases; bases outside gene matches: 6. The CDR3 runs 15 residues. Germline CDR1 is SGHAT and CDR2 is FQNNGV. The CDR3 region has the DNA TGTGCCAGCAGCTTAGATTGGGCCAGGGGGTACGAGCAGTACTTC. Translated: CASSLDWARGYEQYF.

The chain recombines TRBV13 with TRBJ2-7; tentatively, D is TRBD1 (6 bases). V was trimmed by 5 bases and J by 2 bases, leaving 13 bases between them. Germline V gives CDR1 PRHDT, CDR2 FYEKMQ (reference sequence). This CDR3 comprises 14 residues. The CDR3: CASSNMDSTYEQYF. The CDR3 DNA is TGTGCCAGCAGCAACATGGACAGCACCTACGAGCAGTACTTC.

V and J are TRBV30 and TRBJ2-6; perhaps TRBD1 as D (5 bases). The length of the CDR3 is 17 residues. The V and J ends lost 2 bases and 0 bases respectively, with 14 bases between them. Germline V lookup: CDR1 GTSNPN, CDR2 SVGIG (reference sequence). The CDR3 DNA follows: TGTGCCTGGAGTACCTCGACAGCAGCCTCTGGGGCCAACGTCCTGACTTTC. Translation: CAWSTSTAASGANVLTF.

The chain couples TRBV6-5 to TRBJ1-5; possibly TRBD1 for D (6 bases). Trimming took off 8 bases at V and 4 bases at J, with 12 bases between the two ends. The V gene's germline CDR1 is MNHEY and CDR2 SVGAGI. This CDR3 is 13 amino acids long. CDR3 sequence reads: CASSPQGNQPQHF. The CDR3 coding sequence is TGTGCCAGCTCTCCACAGGGTAATCAGCCCCAGCATTTT.

The gene calls are TRBV27 and TRBJ2-3, with a possible D match to TRBD1 (5 bases). Germline CDR1 is MNHEY and CDR2 is SMNVEV (reference sequence). V lost 5 bases to trimming and J lost 0 bases, with 9 bases between them. The length of the CDR3 is 14 residues. CDR3 sequence: CASSTRQSTDTQYF. CDR3 bases: TGTGCCAGCAGTACTCGACAGAGCACAGATACGCAGTATTTT.

The chain links TRBV28 to TRBJ2-7; TRBD2 agrees at 12 bases. The V gene end was trimmed by 5 bases and the J gene end by 5 bases; junction bases not matched to a gene: 7. Germline CDR1 and CDR2: MDHEN and SYDVKM. CDR3 length: 15 amino acids. CDR3 nucleotides: TGTGCCAGCAGTATCCTAGCGGGAGGGATCAACGAGCAGTACTTC. The encoded protein is CASSILAGGINEQYF. Full variable domain (missing parts from reference TRBV28 and TRBJ2-7): DVKVTQSSRYLVKRTGEKVFLECVQDMDHENMFWYRQDPGLGLRLIYFSYDVKMKEKGDIPEGYSVSREKKERFSLILESASTNQTSMYLCASSILAGGINEQYFGPGTRLTVT.

This clone was seen just once. The chain has TRBV29-1 and TRBJ1-2, with D unresolved. The CDR3 consists of 12 residues. CDR1 is SQVTM, CDR2 ANQGSEA, per germline. The germline V and J ends were trimmed by 3 bases and 3 bases, with 8 bases remaining between them. The CDR3 sequence is CSVEREDYGYTF. The DNA for the CDR3 is TGCAGCGTTGAGAGGGAGGACTATGGCTACACCTTC.

The CDR3 DNA reads TGTGCCAGCAGCCAAGTGGGTGCTGGACTCAAAAGCAATGAGCAGTTCTTC. This gives the protein CASSQVGAGLKSNEQFF. The genes are TRBV3-1 (or the pseudogene TRBV3-2) and TRBJ2-1; perhaps TRBD2 as D (5 bases). Trimming took 1 base from V and 6 from J, leaving 19 bases between them. The CDR3 sequence is 17 residues long. The V gene's germline CDR1 is LGHDT and CDR2 YNNKEL (reference sequence).

The gene calls are TRBV18 and TRBJ2-7; 13 nucleotides agree with TRBD2. CDR1 KGHSH and CDR2 LQKENI come from the germline V gene. Trimming at V came to 5 bases and at J to 4 bases, leaving 17 bases not matched to a gene. CDR3 length: 19 residues. CDR3 sequence (DNA): TGTGCCAGCTCAGCATACCCGGGACTAGCGGGAAATAGGGAATACGAGCAGTACTTC. This translates into CASSAYPGLAGNREYEQYF.

The chain has TRBV6-2 or TRBV6-3 and TRBJ2-7, with D possibly matching TRBD1 (6 bases). CDR3 length equals 14 residues. Germline V gives CDR1 MNHEY, CDR2 SVGEGT. The germline V and J ends were trimmed by 0 bases and 0 bases, with 6 bases remaining between them. CDR3 coding DNA: TGTGCCAGCAGTTACTCGGACAGCTCCTACGAGCAGTACTTC. The encoded protein is CASSYSDSSYEQYF.

This rearrangement joins TRBV2 to TRBJ2-7, with 11 nucleotides matching TRBD1. The germline CDR1 and CDR2 sequences are SNHLY and FYNNEI. This CDR3 contains 13 residues. V gave up 6 bases and J gave up 4 bases; unmatched junction bases: 2. The CDR3 loop reads CASRGQGEYEQYF. In nucleotides, the CDR3 is TGTGCCAGCAGGGGACAGGGGGAGTACGAGCAGTACTTC.

CDR3: CAWSVLRETQYF. The CDR3 nucleotides read TGTGCCTGGAGTGTACTTCGCGAGACCCAGTACTTC. J is TRBJ2-5 and V is TRBV30; D remains ambiguous. With 0 bases removed from V and 5 bases from J, the gap between germline ends came to 7 bases. The germline V gene encodes CDR1 GTSNPN and CDR2 SVGIG (reference sequence). The CDR3 extends over 12 amino acids.

This clone occurred a few times. The rearrangement links TRBV27 to TRBJ2-7; 7 bases fit TRBD1. CDR1 is MNHEY, CDR2 SMNVEV, per germline (reference sequence). V lost 4 bases to trimming and J lost 3 bases; unmatched junction nucleotides: 9. This CDR3 is 15 amino acids long. CDR3 amino acids: CASSSSPAGGYEQYF. For the CDR3, the DNA is TGTGCCAGCAGTTCCAGCCCTGCAGGGGGCTACGAGCAGTACTTC.

The CDR3 DNA reads as TGTGCCAGCAGACTGGACAGGGGCAATGAGCAGTTCTTC. It yields the protein CASRLDRGNEQFF. The rearrangement links TRBV6-5 to TRBJ2-1; 9 bases map to TRBD1. V shed 6 bases, J shed 6 bases, and the junction held 3 bases outside the gene matches. This CDR3 has 13 residues. Germline V gene lookup returns CDR1 MNHEY and CDR2 SVGAGI.

The CDR3 region is CASSQTSGNETQYF. CDR3 DNA sequence: TGTGCCAGCAGCCAGACTAGCGGGAATGAGACCCAGTACTTC. The rearrangement joins TRBV3-1 (or the pseudogene TRBV3-2) to TRBJ2-5; TRBD2 agrees at 11 bases. There are 14 residues in the CDR3. Germline V gives CDR1 LGHDT, CDR2 YNNKEL (reference sequence). The ends lost 3 bases at V and 5 bases at J; junction bases unmatched: 2.

J is TRBJ2-5 and V is TRBV7-9, with 10 nucleotides matching TRBD1. Germline values: CDR1 SEHNR, CDR2 FQNEAQ (reference sequence). The CDR3 extends over 15 amino acids. The V and J ends lost 1 base and 5 bases, in that order; junction bases with no gene match: 4. The CDR3 loop reads CASSLGTGGEETQYF. In DNA, the CDR3 is TGTGCCAGCAGCTTAGGGACAGGGGGTGAGGAGACCCAGTACTTC.

The rearrangement joins TRBV13 to TRBJ2-7; 9 bases are a match to TRBD1. Trimming removed 4 bases from V and 0 bases from J; junction bases left unmatched: 1. The CDR3 is 14 amino acids. Germline lookup yields CDR1 PRHDT and CDR2 FYEKMQ (reference sequence). Here the CDR3 DNA reads TGTGCCAGCAGCTCGACAGGGGGCTCCTACGAGCAGTACTTC. It is translated as CASSSTGGSYEQYF.

This clone appeared a single time. This chain uses TRBV14 with TRBJ2-7; TRBD1 matches 8 bases. CDR1 and CDR2 from the germline V gene are SGHDN and FVKESK. V shed 3 bases and J 2 bases; nucleotides not matched to a gene: 6. The CDR3 totals 15 residues. The CDR3 DNA reads TGTGCCAGCAGCCAGAGCCTGGGACAGGCCTACGAGCAGTACTTC. Protein: CASSQSLGQAYEQYF.

V and J are TRBV6-5 and TRBJ1-1, with D perhaps matching TRBD1 (6 bases). Trimming took off 4 bases at V and 7 bases at J, with 22 bases between the two ends. The CDR3 sequence is 16 residues long. Looked up from germline, CDR1 is MNHEY and CDR2 is SVGAGI. This CDR3 reads CASSFSSAGAKNEAFF. CDR3 DNA: TGTGCCAGCAGTTTTTCTTCTGCAGGGGCGAAAAATGAAGCTTTCTTT.

This chain connects TRBV5-6 to TRBJ1-2; 7 bases are shared with TRBD1. Germline loops: CDR1 SGHDT, CDR2 YYEEEE. The trim removed 0 bases at V and 4 bases at J, leaving 9 bases unmatched. The CDR3 totals 16 residues. CDR3: CASSLDEGGFGYGYTF. CDR3 in DNA: TGTGCCAGCAGCTTGGACGAAGGGGGCTTCGGCTATGGCTACACCTTC.